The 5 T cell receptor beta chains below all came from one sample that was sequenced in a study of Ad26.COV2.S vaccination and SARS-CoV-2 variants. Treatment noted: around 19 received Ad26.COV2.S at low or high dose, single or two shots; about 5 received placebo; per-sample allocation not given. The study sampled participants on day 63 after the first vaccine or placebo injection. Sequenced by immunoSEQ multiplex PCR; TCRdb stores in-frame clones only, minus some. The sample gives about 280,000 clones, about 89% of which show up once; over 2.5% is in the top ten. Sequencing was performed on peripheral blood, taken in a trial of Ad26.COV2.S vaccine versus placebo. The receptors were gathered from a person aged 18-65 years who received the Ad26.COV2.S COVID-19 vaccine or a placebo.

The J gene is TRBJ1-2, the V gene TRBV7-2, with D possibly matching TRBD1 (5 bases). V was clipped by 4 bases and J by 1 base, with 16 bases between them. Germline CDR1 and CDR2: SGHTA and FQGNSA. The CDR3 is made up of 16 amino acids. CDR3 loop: CASSSRDGRNNYGYTF. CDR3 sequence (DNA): TGTGCCAGCAGCTCACGGGACGGACGCAATAACTATGGCTACACCTTC.

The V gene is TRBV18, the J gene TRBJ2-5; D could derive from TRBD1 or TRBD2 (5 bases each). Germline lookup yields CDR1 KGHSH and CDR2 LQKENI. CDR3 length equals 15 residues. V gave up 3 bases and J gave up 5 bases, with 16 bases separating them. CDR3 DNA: TGTGCCAGCTCACCCCAAGAGGGGATCGGGGAGACCCAGTACTTC. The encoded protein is CASSPQEGIGETQYF.

CDR3 DNA: TGTGCCAGCTCACCGGTAGGGGCAAAAGATACGCAGTATTTT. It codes for CASSPVGAKDTQYF. V gene TRBV18 combines with J gene TRBJ2-3; D is perhaps TRBD1 (5 bases). Germline V gene lookup returns CDR1 KGHSH and CDR2 LQKENI. V lost 3 bases and J lost 5, with 12 bases in between. CDR3 length: 14 amino acids.

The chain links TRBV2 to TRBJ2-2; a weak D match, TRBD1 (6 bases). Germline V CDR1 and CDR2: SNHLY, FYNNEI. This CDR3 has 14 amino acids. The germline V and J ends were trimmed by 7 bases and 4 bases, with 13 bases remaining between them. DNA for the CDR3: TGTGCCAGCAACCCGGACAGAAGCACCGGGGAGCTGTTTTTT. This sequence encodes CASNPDRSTGELFF.

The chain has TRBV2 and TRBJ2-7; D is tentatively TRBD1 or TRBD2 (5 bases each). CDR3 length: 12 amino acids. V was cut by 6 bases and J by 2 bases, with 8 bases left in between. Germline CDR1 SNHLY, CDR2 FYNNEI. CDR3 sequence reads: CASRGPTYEQYF. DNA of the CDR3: TGTGCCAGCAGGGGACCGACCTACGAGCAGTACTTC.